Each of the 8 T cell receptor beta chains below was sequenced from the same sample in a study of cytomegalovirus exposure and HLA in healthy donors. Primers included in the PCR were 60 Vbeta and 13 Jbeta primers. The table came from immunoSEQ multiplex PCR; TCRdb's copy has only in-frame clones and leaves some out. Among 95,000 to 150,000 clones listed, just over 65% were seen once. What was sequenced was PBMCs. Source of these receptors: a young man in good health and CMV-seronegative.

The chain uses TRBV7-9 and TRBJ1-1, with a possible D match to TRBD1 (5 bases). V was cut by 5 bases and J by 1 base, with 11 bases left in between. Germline assignment: CDR1 SEHNR and CDR2 FQNEAQ (reference sequence). The CDR3 totals 14 residues. In DNA form, the CDR3 reads TGTGCCAGCAGCCCCAAGCAGGGGAACACTGAAGCTTTCTTT. Translating it yields CASSPKQGNTEAFF.

This clone appeared once. The CDR3 DNA is TGTGCCAGCAGTCCGACTAGCGGGAGTTACGAGCAGTACTTC. It codes for CASSPTSGSYEQYF. V and J are TRBV6-1 and TRBJ2-5; TRBD2 matches at 12 bases. The DNA end is a closer match to TRBJ2-7, so the J assignment may be wrong. CDR1 and CDR2 from the germline V gene are MNHNS and SASEGT. The CDR3 spans 14 residues.

In this sample, this clone turned up a few times. The chain uses TRBV5-4 and TRBJ1-6; D is ambiguous. The germline CDR1 and CDR2 sequences are SGHNT and YYREEE (reference sequence). The CDR3 extends over 14 amino acids. V shed 4 bases and J shed 7 bases, with 12 bases lying between them. The CDR3, as DNA: TGTGCCAGCAGCGGCGGGAGGGAAAATTCACCCCTCCACTTT. It yields the protein CASSGGRENSPLHF.

The chain couples TRBV7-6 to TRBJ2-3, with 8 bases aligning to TRBD2. The V segment lost 5 bases and the J segment 6 bases; nucleotides outside the gene matches: 13. There are 16 residues in the CDR3. Per germline, CDR1 SGHVS and CDR2 FNYEAQ. CDR3 bases: TGTGCCAGCAGCCAACTAGCGGAGGGGGGGGGCGATACGCAGTATTTT. Protein sequence: CASSQLAEGGGDTQYF. The variable domain in full, completed from reference TRBV7-6 and TRBJ2-3, reads GAGVSQSPRYKVTKRGQDVALRCDPISGHVSLYWYRQALGQGPEFLTYFNYEAQQDKSGLPNDRFSAERPEGSISTLTIQRTEQRDSAMYRCASSQLAEGGGDTQYFGPGTRLTVL.

CDR3: CASSYFGTEETQYF. The DNA for the CDR3 is TGTGCCAGCAGTTACTTCGGGACAGAGGAGACCCAGTACTTC. The V gene is TRBV6-5, the J gene TRBJ2-5, with 7 bases aligning to TRBD1. Trimming at V came to 1 base and at J to 5 bases, leaving 4 bases not matched to a gene. The CDR3 covers 14 residues. Germline CDR1 MNHEY, CDR2 SVGAGI.

The chain employs TRBV9 and TRBJ2-1; the D gene is possibly TRBD1 (5 bases). V lost 7 bases and J lost 5, with 7 bases in between. Germline loops: CDR1 SGDLS, CDR2 YYNGEE. CDR3 length: 11 amino acids. CDR3 sequence (DNA): TGTGCCAGCGGGGCGGACAATGAGCAGTTCTTC. This translates into CASGADNEQFF.

This chain connects TRBV6-1 to TRBJ2-1; TRBD2 matches at 8 bases. The J segment lost 3 bases and the V segment lost 6 bases, leaving 1 base of the junction unmatched. The CDR3 is 13 residues long. Germline V gene lookup returns CDR1 MNHNS and CDR2 SASEGT. The CDR3 reads CASRGLGYNEQFF. Written as DNA, the CDR3 is TGTGCCAGCAGGGGACTAGGCTACAATGAGCAGTTCTTC.

This clone occurred a few times. The genes are TRBV4-2 and TRBJ2-2, with D possibly being TRBD2 (5 bases). The CDR3 length is 17 residues. In germline, CDR1 is LGHNA, CDR2 YNFKEQ. V lost 4 bases and J 3 bases, leaving 18 bases between the germline ends. The CDR3 nucleotides are TGTGCCAGCAGCCGAGCCGGGATCTCAGCCGACACCGGGGAGCTGTTTTTT. It yields the protein CASSRAGISADTGELFF.